This TCR beta chain appears in the sequencing data of a study of Ad26.COV2.S vaccination and SARS-CoV-2 variants. Whole-study context: Dosing was one shot or two shots 56 days apart.

The length of the CDR3 is 17 residues. CDR1 and CDR2 (germline): MDHEN, SYDVKM. The junction had 4 bases not matched to a gene; V was cut back by 3 bases and J by 0 bases. Overall study findings and caveats: Reportedly, spike-specific CD8+ and CD4+ T cell responses achieved substantial breadth once vaccination had taken place.

As for treatment: 19 received Ad26.COV2.S at low or high dose, single or two shots; 5 received placebo; per-sample allocation not given. On day 63 after the first injection, vaccine and placebo recipients gave samples. Profiled with immunoSEQ multiplex PCR; TCRdb holds only in-frame clones, not every one. This table holds 350,000 to 450,000 clones, about 91% found once. With regard to this clone: The antigen is undetermined.

Sequencing was performed on peripheral blood, taken in a trial of Ad26.COV2.S vaccine versus placebo. This chain connects TRBV28 to TRBJ1-5; 11 bases align to TRBD1. The TCR comes from a person aged 18-60 years who received the Ad26.COV2.S COVID-19 vaccine or a placebo. CDR3 sequence (DNA): TGTGCCAGCAGTTTCGGGACAGGGGGGCCTAGCAATCAGCCCCAGCATTTT. Protein product: CASSFGTGGPSNQPQHF.